The 17 T cell receptor beta chains reported below all come from one sample, sequenced in a study of T cells in Graves' hyperthyroidism and ophthalmopathy (dated by TCRdb to between 2017 and 2020). Library construction relied on multiplex PCR. Sequencing relied on an Illumina HiSeq 2000. Amplification of TCR beta CDR3 regions was carried out from RNA transcripts. For the first round of RT-PCR on the TCR CDR3, the HTBI primer set was used together with the Qiagen OneStep RT-PCR kit. TCRdb reprocessed the public reads (quality trimming at Q25 with fastp, clone calling with MiXCR) and kept in-frame beta chains. Each entry is one CDR3 protein sequence, shown with its most common DNA and genes. For this sample the table gives 400,000 to 500,000 distinct CDR3 sequences, of which around 15% were detected only once. The ten largest clones add up to roughly 13% of the sample. Input material: blood. The receptors shown here come from a man between 18 and 35 years old with Graves' ophthalmopathy.

This clonotype appeared many times. V gene TRBV20-1 combines with J gene TRBJ2-3; D is perhaps TRBD2 (5 bases). CDR3 length: 15 amino acids. Looked up from germline, CDR1 is DFQATT and CDR2 is SNEGSKA (reference sequence). V lost 3 bases, J lost 4 bases, and 17 bases lay in between. The CDR3 reads CSASVWTGKADTQYF. CDR3 bases: TGCAGTGCTAGCGTGTGGACTGGAAAGGCAGATACGCAGTATTTT.

This clonotype was seen at least ten times. The rearrangement joins TRBV12-3 or TRBV12-4 to TRBJ2-5; 12 bases line up with TRBD2. This CDR3 has 16 amino acids. V dropped 2 bases and J dropped 5; count of bases not matched to a gene: 6. The CDR3 bases are TGTGCCAGCAGTTTATCCGGACTAGCGGGATGGGAGACCCAGTACTTC. It codes for CASSLSGLAGWETQYF.

This clonotype was recorded a few times. This sequence joins TRBV7-6 and TRBJ2-5; D remains ambiguous. Germline assignment: CDR1 SGHVS and CDR2 FNYEAQ. The V and J ends lost 1 base and 4 bases respectively, with 16 bases between them. This CDR3 contains 16 residues. This CDR3 reads CASSLEQARSGETQYF. The CDR3 DNA reads as TGTGCCAGCAGCTTAGAGCAAGCAAGGAGTGGAGAGACCCAGTACTTC. Supplemented by reference TRBV7-6 and TRBJ2-5, the full variable domain reads GAGVSQSPRYKVTKRGQDVALRCDPISGHVSLYWYRQALGQGPEFLTYFNYEAQQDKSGLPNDRFSAERPEGSISTLTIQRTEQRDSAMYRCASSLEQARSGETQYFGPGTRLLVL.

This clonotype has a count of ten or more. A junction end diverges from the germline sequence, so it may reflect a read error. CDR3 sequence (DNA): TGCGCCAGCAGATTGGGCAGTACCTACGAGCAGTACTTC. Protein product: CASRLGSTYEQYF. V usage is TRBV5-1 and J usage is TRBJ2-7; D unclear. The CDR3 consists of 13 residues. From germline, CDR1 is SGHRS and CDR2 YFSETQ.

This clonotype was detected only a few times. This rearrangement joins TRBV5-1 to TRBJ1-1; no definite D call. V lost 0 bases, J lost 4 bases, and 7 bases lay in between. The CDR3 covers 13 residues. Per germline, CDR1 SGHRS and CDR2 YFSETQ. The CDR3 loop is CASSLDGITEAFF. Here the CDR3 DNA reads TGCGCCAGCAGCTTGGACGGGATCACTGAAGCTTTCTTT.

The gene calls are TRBV20-1 and TRBJ2-5; 15 nucleotides line up with TRBD2. Per germline, CDR1 DFQATT and CDR2 SNEGSKA (reference sequence). There are 16 residues in the CDR3. Germline trimming cut 1 base from V and 5 bases from J; bases unmatched to any gene: 5. In DNA, the CDR3 is TGCAGTGCTAGAGCGCGGACTAGCGGGGGGGCCGAGACCCAGTACTTC. It translates to CSARARTSGGAETQYF.

This clonotype showed up many times. The genes are TRBV6-1 and TRBJ2-7, with D maybe TRBD2 (6 bases). The CDR3 has 12 residues. Trimming stripped 5 bases from V and 6 bases from J, with 11 bases between. CDR1 and CDR2 (germline): MNHNS, SASEGT. The CDR3 DNA is TGTGCCAGCAGTTATTTGGGGGGCGAGCAGTACTTC. This translates into CASSYLGGEQYF.

This clonotype appeared a few times. V is TRBV19 and J is TRBJ2-7; D possibly corresponds to TRBD2 (5 bases). Germline V CDR1 and CDR2: LNHDA, SQIVND (reference sequence). The CDR3 is 13 amino acids. The V and J ends lost 7 bases and 7 bases respectively, with 17 bases between them. The CDR3 sequence: CASNNGGPEEQYF. The CDR3 DNA reads as TGTGCCAGTAATAACGGCGGGCCGGAGGAGCAGTACTTC. Together with reference TRBV19 and TRBJ2-7, the CDR3 gives the full variable domain: DGGITQSPKYLFRKEGQNVTLSCEQNLNHDAMYWYRQDPGQGLRLIYYSQIVNDFQKGDIAEGYSVSREKKESFPLTVTSAQKNPTAFYLCASNNGGPEEQYFGPGTRLTVT.

There are many counts of this clonotype. V usage is TRBV29-1 and J usage is TRBJ2-3, with D tentatively TRBD2 (5 bases). In germline, CDR1 is SQVTM, CDR2 ANQGSEA. Between the trimmed V and J ends, which lost 5 bases and 5 bases, there was a span of 14 bases. The CDR3 spans 13 residues. The CDR3 sequence is CSVSGIKGDTQYF. CDR3 DNA sequence: TGCAGCGTTAGCGGCATAAAGGGAGATACGCAGTATTTT.

This clonotype was picked up many times. The DNA for the CDR3 is TGTGCCAGCAGCATGAACACTGAAGCTTTCTTT. It codes for CASSMNTEAFF. This chain joins TRBV2 and TRBJ1-1; D is ambiguous. From germline, CDR1 is SNHLY and CDR2 FYNNEI. Between the trimmed V and J ends, which lost 6 bases and 0 bases, there was a span of 2 bases. The CDR3 has 11 amino acids.

This rearrangement joins TRBV6-6 to TRBJ1-6, with 9 bases that match TRBD1. Germline values: CDR1 MNHNY, CDR2 SVGAGI (reference sequence). V lost 0 bases and J lost 10; bases outside the gene matches: 4. There are 15 residues in the CDR3. In DNA form, the CDR3 reads TGTGCCAGCAGTTACTCCGGGACAGGGAACTCACCCCTCCACTTT. It is translated as CASSYSGTGNSPLHF.

This clonotype was observed a handful of times. The chain recombines TRBV19 with TRBJ2-2, with 8 bases identical to TRBD1. Looked up from germline, CDR1 is LNHDA and CDR2 is SQIVND (reference sequence). Trimming took 3 bases from V and 3 from J; bases not matched to a gene: 3. The CDR3 loop spans 15 amino acids. The CDR3 loop reads CASSISGGYTGELFF. CDR3 DNA sequence: TGTGCCAGTAGTATTTCAGGGGGCTACACCGGGGAGCTGTTTTTT. Combining the CDR3 with reference TRBV19 and TRBJ2-2 gives the whole variable domain DGGITQSPKYLFRKEGQNVTLSCEQNLNHDAMYWYRQDPGQGLRLIYYSQIVNDFQKGDIAEGYSVSREKKESFPLTVTSAQKNPTAFYLCASSISGGYTGELFFGEGSRLTVL.

The chain employs TRBV6-1 and TRBJ1-6, with 8 bases fitting TRBD1. The germline CDR1 and CDR2 sequences are MNHNS and SASEGT. V trimming: 6 bases; J trimming: 4 bases; junction bases outside the gene matches: 11. CDR3 length: 17 residues. CDR3 sequence (DNA): TGTGCCAGCAGCCCGGACAGGGTCACAACTTATAATTCACCCCTCCACTTT. This codes for CASSPDRVTTYNSPLHF.

Regarding this clonotype: This may stem from a read error, because a much larger clone lies one nucleotide away. The V and J genes are TRBV3-1 and TRBJ2-7, with D perhaps matching TRBD1 (6 bases). CDR3 length: 15 residues. V dropped 1 base and J dropped 9 bases, with 19 bases sitting between them. Germline V gene data show CDR1 as LGHDT and CDR2 as YNNKEL (reference sequence). DNA of the CDR3: TGTGCCAGCAGCCAAGCGGGCCAGGGGATCGACGGGCAGTACTTC. Protein sequence: CASSQAGQGIDGQYF.

This clonotype was seen ten or more times. The rearrangement joins TRBV11-2 to TRBJ2-1; D ambiguous. V was trimmed by 1 base and J by 1 base, leaving 14 bases between them. The CDR3 length is 17 residues. Germline loops: CDR1 SGHAT, CDR2 FQNNGV. This chain's CDR3 is CASSLAAQRGSYNEQFF. CDR3 DNA sequence: TGTGCCAGCAGCTTAGCTGCTCAGCGAGGATCCTACAATGAGCAGTTCTTC.

A word on this clonotype: At one of its ends the junction is not consistent with the germline gene, which may arise from a read error. V gene TRBV9 combines with J gene TRBJ2-7; 7 bases map to TRBD1. CDR3 size: 12 residues. The V gene's germline CDR1 is SGDLS and CDR2 YYNGEE. CDR3 sequence (DNA): TGTGCCAGCAGCGCGGACAGGTACGATCAGTACTTC. This encodes CASSADRYDQYF.

This clonotype appeared many times. The rearrangement links TRBV7-8 to TRBJ2-5, with TRBD1 matching 7 bases. In germline, CDR1 is SGHVS, CDR2 FQNEAQ. J was trimmed by 3 bases and V by 5 bases; bases with no gene match: 6. The CDR3 extends over 14 amino acids. The CDR3: CASSLGTVKETQYF. The CDR3 DNA sequence: TGTGCCAGCAGCCTCGGGACAGTTAAAGAGACCCAGTACTTC.